This TCR beta chain was obtained from a study of beta chain features in type 1 diabetes. Study conclusions and caveats: Shorter TCRB CDR3s, moderately but significantly so, were found in Type 1 diabetes patients in all four CD4+ subsets.

To note about this clone: Its antigen is not known.

CDR1 is SGHTA and CDR2 is FQGNSA in the germline V gene. This CDR3 contains 13 residues. The J segment lost 8 bases and the V segment lost 6 bases, leaving 7 bases of the junction unmatched. The investigators reverse transcribed all of the isolated RNA, so they sequenced expressed TCRB transcripts. Only in-frame clones appear in the TCRdb table, and some are missing; sequencing was by immunoSEQ multiplex PCR. The table includes fewer than 18,000 clones, approximately 76% detected once. This clonotype originated in a woman between 18 and 29 years old with type 1 diabetes. Sequencing was performed on stem cell memory CD4+ T cells from blood. The rearrangement joins TRBV7-2 to TRBJ1-5; 7 nucleotides match TRBD1. The DNA for the CDR3 is TGTGCCAGCAGTACAGGGGCCTGGGAGCCCCAGCATTTT. Translation gives CASSTGAWEPQHF.